The clone carrying this T cell receptor (beta chain) was observed once. Its target is not known. This sample was taken from a study of cytomegalovirus exposure and HLA in healthy donors. Study results and caveats: In a later analysis, TCR beta V- and J-gene trimming was associated with a missense DCLRE1C variant. A previous analysis found most TCR beta V segments productive roughly 87% or roughly 30% of the time.

Primers: 60 Vbeta forward and 13 Jbeta reverse. As processed by the authors: As a later analysis found, there were around 86 million unique TCR beta chains, of which around 10 million were shared. Profiling relied on immunoSEQ multiplex PCR, and the TCRdb table lists in-frame clones only, not all of them. The D gene and trimming were derived from the DNA, and the V and J assignments and clone size from that table. The sample lists more than 120,000 clones, 70% to 85% seen once, with around 2.5% in the top ten. With V trimmed by 5 bases and J by 7 bases, 14 bases remained unmatched. The CDR3 is made up of 15 amino acids. The V gene's germline CDR1 is SGHAT and CDR2 FQNNGV.

V and J are TRBV11-2 and TRBJ2-7; 7 bases line up with TRBD1. This receptor was obtained from a male donor in good health and CMV-seronegative. Sequencing input: PBMCs. The CDR3 sequence: CASSPTPRTGMEQYF. The CDR3 coding sequence is TGTGCCAGCAGCCCCACCCCCCGGACAGGCATGGAGCAGTACTTC.